These 18 T cell receptor beta chains originate from one sample sequenced in a study of T cell responses to AZD1222 COVID-19 vaccine. Repertoires were generated with immunoSEQ multiplex PCR, while TCRdb's copy carries only in-frame clones and drops some. The sample consists of 95,000 to 150,000 clones, 90% of them appearing once. Source: peripheral blood, taken on day 0 of AZD1222 vaccination. These receptor sequences come from an adult in good health.

The rearrangement joins TRBV24-1 to TRBJ2-1, with TRBD2 as a possible D gene (5 bases). The V gene's germline CDR1 is KGHDR and CDR2 SFDVKD. The CDR3 loop spans 12 amino acids. Between the trimmed V and J ends, which lost 8 bases and 5 bases, there was a span of 9 bases. DNA for the CDR3: TGTGCCACCAACCGGGGTAACAATGAGCAGTTCTTC. Amino acid sequence: CATNRGNNEQFF.

The J gene is TRBJ2-3, the V gene TRBV9, with D hard to call. This CDR3 contains 14 residues. Germline V gene lookup returns CDR1 SGDLS and CDR2 YYNGEE. V lost 0 bases and J lost 4, with 9 bases in between. The CDR3 DNA sequence: TGTGCCAGCAGCGTAGGACCCTTGGCAGATACGCAGTATTTT. It encodes CASSVGPLADTQYF.

The chain couples TRBV28 to TRBJ2-3; 8 bases are shared with TRBD2. Germline CDR1 is MDHEN and CDR2 is SYDVKM. This CDR3 region has 16 residues. The V and J ends lost 1 base and 4 bases, in that order; junction bases with no gene match: 7. The CDR3 reads CASSLLAGISADTQYF. The CDR3 nucleotides read TGTGCCAGCAGTTTATTAGCGGGAATCAGCGCAGATACGCAGTATTTT.

The chain employs TRBV28 and TRBJ2-7, with D hard to call. Trimming shortened V by 5 bases and J by 1 base, and 12 bases separated the two germline ends. CDR1 MDHEN and CDR2 SYDVKM come from the germline V gene. CDR3 length equals 14 residues. DNA for the CDR3: TGTGCCAGCAGTGAGGCCCCAACTTCCTACGAGCAGTACTTC. Its translation is CASSEAPTSYEQYF.

This chain connects TRBV9 to TRBJ2-3, with D maybe TRBD2 (6 bases). V lost 4 bases and J 4 bases, leaving 19 bases between the germline ends. The germline V gene has CDR1 SGDLS and CDR2 YYNGEE. This CDR3 contains 16 residues. CDR3 DNA sequence: TGTGCCAGCAGCACAGGTAGCGGAAATGTACCAGATACGCAGTATTTT. The encoded protein is CASSTGSGNVPDTQYF.

This clone has a handful of counts. The V gene is TRBV11-2, the J gene TRBJ2-5; D is unclear. Germline V gene lookup returns CDR1 SGHAT and CDR2 FQNNGV. The CDR3 loop spans 12 amino acids. V was clipped by 5 bases and J by 3 bases, with 7 bases between them. The CDR3 is CASSPREETQYF. In DNA, the CDR3 is TGTGCCAGCAGCCCGAGAGAAGAGACCCAGTACTTC.

J is TRBJ2-1 and V is TRBV7-8; TRBD2 matches 10 bases. After removal of 1 base from V and 12 bases from J, the junction contained 12 bases not matched to a gene. Germline V gene sequence: CDR1 SGHVS, CDR2 FQNEAQ. The CDR3 extends over 16 amino acids. CDR3 amino acids: CASSLDGASSGRGQFF. CDR3 DNA: TGTGCCAGCAGCTTAGACGGGGCGTCTAGCGGGAGAGGGCAGTTCTTC.

This clone was picked up a small number of times. V and J are TRBV19 and TRBJ1-2; D uncertain. V was pared by 2 bases and J by 5 bases, with 18 bases between. The CDR3 extends over 16 amino acids. Germline loops: CDR1 LNHDA, CDR2 SQIVND (reference sequence). CDR3 region: CASSISHDSGYYGYTF. The CDR3 region has the DNA TGTGCCAGTAGTATATCTCATGATTCGGGCTATTATGGCTACACCTTC. The whole variable domain, remainder taken from reference TRBV19 and TRBJ1-2, is DGGITQSPKYLFRKEGQNVTLSCEQNLNHDAMYWYRQDPGQGLRLIYYSQIVNDFQKGDIAEGYSVSREKKESFPLTVTSAQKNPTAFYLCASSISHDSGYYGYTFGSGTRLTVV.

This clone was counted a single time. The V and J genes are TRBV11-2 and TRBJ2-7, with D unresolved. Looked up from germline, CDR1 is SGHAT and CDR2 is FQNNGV. V was trimmed by 0 bases and J by 4 bases, leaving 7 bases between them. The CDR3 length is 13 residues. The CDR3 DNA reads as TGTGCCAGCAGCTTAGATCGATCGTACGAGCAGTACTTC. Its translation: CASSLDRSYEQYF.

Worth noting for this clone: Other DNA sequences in this specimen translate into the identical CDR3. The chain is built from TRBV29-1 and TRBJ2-1; D not certain. This CDR3 comprises 11 residues. Trimming took 3 bases from V and 3 from J, leaving 3 bases between them. Germline lookup yields CDR1 SQVTM and CDR2 ANQGSEA. DNA of the CDR3: TGCAGCGTTGACCGCTACAATGAGCAGTTCTTC. Amino acids: CSVDRYNEQFF.

The chain uses TRBV2 and TRBJ2-7; 11 nucleotides line up with TRBD2. The J segment lost 5 bases and the V segment lost 3 bases, leaving 6 bases of the junction unmatched. The CDR3 is 15 amino acids. Germline CDR1 reads SNHLY; CDR2 reads FYNNEI. The CDR3 region has the DNA TGTGCCAGCAGTGAGTTAGCGGGAGGGCAGGACGAGCAGTACTTC. Amino acids: CASSELAGGQDEQYF.

J is TRBJ2-1 and V is TRBV13; 8 bases match TRBD1. The germline gives CDR1 PRHDT, CDR2 FYEKMQ (reference sequence). The CDR3 has 15 amino acids. Losses at the gene ends were 5 bases for V and 8 bases for J; bases not matched to a gene: 11. The CDR3 coding sequence is TGTGCCAGCAGCACACGGACAGGGCTAGGGGATGAGCAGTTCTTC. It specifies CASSTRTGLGDEQFF.

This clone came up a few times. This chain joins TRBV30 and TRBJ1-1, with D possibly TRBD1 on 5 matching bases. Trimming removed 0 bases from V and 4 bases from J, with 15 bases in between. There are 15 residues in the CDR3. From germline, CDR1 is GTSNPN and CDR2 SVGIG (reference sequence). The CDR3 DNA follows: TGTGCCTGGAGTGTACAAGGCAGGGAGACCACTGAAGCTTTCTTT. This codes for CAWSVQGRETTEAFF.

V usage is TRBV6-5 and J usage is TRBJ2-7, with TRBD1 matching 10 bases. CDR3 length equals 15 residues. The germline V gene has CDR1 MNHEY and CDR2 SVGAGI. J lost 5 bases, V lost 6 bases, and 10 bases had no gene match. CDR3 in amino acids: CASRGTGAVYHEQYF. For the CDR3, the DNA is TGTGCCAGCAGGGGGACAGGGGCGGTGTACCACGAGCAGTACTTC.

The V gene is TRBV3-1 (or the pseudogene TRBV3-2), the J gene TRBJ1-1, with D possibly matching TRBD1 (6 bases). CDR1 LGHDT and CDR2 YNNKEL come from the germline V gene (reference sequence). Between the trimmed V and J ends, which lost 5 bases and 2 bases, there was a span of 15 bases. The CDR3 extends over 15 amino acids. CDR3 residues: CASSVTGTPNTEAFF. The DNA of the CDR3 is TGTGCCAGCAGCGTAACCGGGACACCCAACACTGAAGCTTTCTTT.

This chain connects TRBV29-1 to TRBJ2-3, with D perhaps being TRBD1 or TRBD2 (6 bases each). Germline CDR1 is SQVTM and CDR2 is ANQGSEA. The ends were cut back, 3 bases at V and 4 bases at J, with 8 bases in the middle. The CDR3 has 12 amino acids. In nucleotides, the CDR3 is TGCAGCGTTGACGGGGGCCCAGATACGCAGTATTTT. Translated: CSVDGGPDTQYF.

The chain couples TRBV28 to TRBJ2-1; 9 nucleotides align to TRBD1. The CDR3 has 14 residues. Germline V CDR1 and CDR2: MDHEN, SYDVKM. V dropped 7 bases and J dropped 9; count of bases not matched to a gene: 10. CDR3 sequence: CASIRDRVVGEQFF. CDR3 sequence (DNA): TGTGCCAGCATCCGGGACAGGGTTGTAGGTGAGCAGTTCTTC.

CDR3 nucleotide sequence: TGTGCCAGCAGCTCGCGGACAGCGGGGGCCCTGAATGGCTACACCTTC. Residues: CASSSRTAGALNGYTF. The chain joins TRBV5-4 to TRBJ1-2; possibly TRBD1 for D (6 bases). The CDR3 is 16 amino acids. V gave up 3 bases and J gave up 6 bases, with 21 bases separating them. Per germline, CDR1 SGHNT and CDR2 YYREEE (reference sequence).